The 4 T cell receptor beta chains below were found in one sample sequenced in a study of CD8 T cells in Susac syndrome. Reverse transcription used roughly 0.5 to 1 ug RNA and random hexamers. TCRdb ran MiXCR on the immunoSEQ multiplex PCR reads and lists one entry per CDR3 protein. Here the sample spans about 200,000 distinct CDR3 sequences, roughly 94% being singletons. The sequencing sample was made of CD4+ T cells from PBMCs. These receptor sequences come from a human donor with multiple sclerosis.

This chain links TRBV9 with TRBJ2-3; 7 bases match TRBD2. The V gene end was trimmed by 0 bases and the J gene end by 3 bases; junction bases not matched to a gene: 4. Germline V CDR1 and CDR2: SGDLS, YYNGEE. The CDR3 sequence is 15 residues long. This chain's CDR3 is CASSVAGGGTDTQYF. CDR3 DNA: TGTGCCAGCAGCGTAGCAGGCGGGGGTACAGATACGCAGTATTTT.

This clonotype was observed a single time. The rearrangement joins TRBV5-1 to TRBJ2-5, with 8 bases lining up with TRBD1. This CDR3 is 13 amino acids long. The ends lost 3 bases at V and 3 bases at J; junction bases unmatched: 1. Per germline, CDR1 SGHRS and CDR2 YFSETQ. The CDR3 DNA follows: TGCGCCAGCAGCTCGGACAGGGAAGAGACCCAGTACTTC. Residues: CASSSDREETQYF.

This chain joins TRBV7-2 and TRBJ2-6; D gene uncertain. The CDR3 spans 14 residues. Germline loops: CDR1 SGHTA, CDR2 FQGNSA. V lost 5 bases to trimming and J lost 2 bases, with 7 bases between them. Written as DNA, the CDR3 is TGTGCCAGCAGCCCTCGGGCTGGGGCCAACGTCCTGACTTTC. It translates to CASSPRAGANVLTF.

The count of this clonotype is one. The rearrangement joins TRBV6-2 or TRBV6-3 to TRBJ1-1, with D hard to call. Trimming left V 4 bases short and J 7 bases short, with 13 bases between. Germline loops: CDR1 MNHEY, CDR2 SVGEGT. This CDR3 comprises 13 residues. CDR3 nucleotide sequence: TGTGCCAGCAGTTTCAGGTGGACGGGTGAAGCTTTCTTT. Amino acid sequence: CASSFRWTGEAFF.